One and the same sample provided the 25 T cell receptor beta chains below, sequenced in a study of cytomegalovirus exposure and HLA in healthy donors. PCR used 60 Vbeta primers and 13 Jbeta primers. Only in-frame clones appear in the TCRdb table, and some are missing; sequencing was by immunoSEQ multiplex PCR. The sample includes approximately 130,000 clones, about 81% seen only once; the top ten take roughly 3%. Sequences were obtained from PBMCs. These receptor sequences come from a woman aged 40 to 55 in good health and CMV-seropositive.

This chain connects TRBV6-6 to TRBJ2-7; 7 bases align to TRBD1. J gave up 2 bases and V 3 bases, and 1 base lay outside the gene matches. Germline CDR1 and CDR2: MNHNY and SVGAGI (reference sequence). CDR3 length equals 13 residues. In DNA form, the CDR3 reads TGTGCCAGCAGTTATCAGGGGGCCTACGAGCAGTACTTC. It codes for CASSYQGAYEQYF.

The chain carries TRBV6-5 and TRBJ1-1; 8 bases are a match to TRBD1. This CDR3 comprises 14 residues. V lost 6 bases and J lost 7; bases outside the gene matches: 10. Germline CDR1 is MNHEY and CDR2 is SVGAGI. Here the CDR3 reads CASSDRGSFLEAFF. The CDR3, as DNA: TGTGCCAGCAGCGACAGGGGATCCTTCCTTGAAGCTTTCTTT.

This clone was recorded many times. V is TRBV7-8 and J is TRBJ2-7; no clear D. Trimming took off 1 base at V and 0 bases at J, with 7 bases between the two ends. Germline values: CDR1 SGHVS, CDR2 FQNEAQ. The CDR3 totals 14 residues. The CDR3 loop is CASSLVQVSYEQYF. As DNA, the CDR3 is TGTGCCAGCAGCTTAGTCCAGGTCTCCTACGAGCAGTACTTC.

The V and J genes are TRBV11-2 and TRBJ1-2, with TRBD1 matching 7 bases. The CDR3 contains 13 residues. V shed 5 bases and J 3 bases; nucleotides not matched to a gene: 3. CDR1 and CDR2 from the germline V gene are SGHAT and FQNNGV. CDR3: CASSPGQDYGYTF. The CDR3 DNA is TGTGCCAGCAGCCCTGGACAGGACTATGGCTACACCTTC.

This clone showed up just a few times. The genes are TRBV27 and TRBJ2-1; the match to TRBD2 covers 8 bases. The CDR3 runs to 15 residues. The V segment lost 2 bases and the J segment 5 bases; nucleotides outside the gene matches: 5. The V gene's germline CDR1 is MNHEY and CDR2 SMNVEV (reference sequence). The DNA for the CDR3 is TGTGCCAGCAGTTTACTCGGGACTAGTCACAATGAGCAGTTCTTC. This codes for CASSLLGTSHNEQFF.

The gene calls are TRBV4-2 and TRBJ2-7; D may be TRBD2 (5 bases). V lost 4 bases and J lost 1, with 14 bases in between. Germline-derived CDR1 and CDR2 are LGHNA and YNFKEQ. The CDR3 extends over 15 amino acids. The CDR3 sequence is CASSRGEGESYEQYF. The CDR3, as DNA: TGTGCCAGCAGCCGGGGTGAGGGAGAGTCCTACGAGCAGTACTTC.

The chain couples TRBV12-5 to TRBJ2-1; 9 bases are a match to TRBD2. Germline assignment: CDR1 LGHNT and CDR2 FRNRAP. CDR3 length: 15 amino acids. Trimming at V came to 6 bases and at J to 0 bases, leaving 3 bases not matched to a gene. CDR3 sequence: CASGRSGSSYNEQFF. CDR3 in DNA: TGTGCTAGTGGACGTAGCGGGAGCTCCTACAATGAGCAGTTCTTC. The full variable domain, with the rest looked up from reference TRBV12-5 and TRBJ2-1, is DARVTQTPRHKVTEMGQEVTMRCQPILGHNTVFWYRQTMMQGLELLAYFRNRAPLDDSGMPKDRFSAEMPDATLATLKIQPSEPRDSAVYFCASGRSGSSYNEQFFGPGTRLTVL.

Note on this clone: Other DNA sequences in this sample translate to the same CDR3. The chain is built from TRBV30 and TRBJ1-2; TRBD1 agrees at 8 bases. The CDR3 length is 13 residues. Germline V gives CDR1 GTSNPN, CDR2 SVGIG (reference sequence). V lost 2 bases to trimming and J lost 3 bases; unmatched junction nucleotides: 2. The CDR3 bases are TGTGCCTGGAGTACAGGGGGAGACTATGGCTACACCTTC. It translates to CAWSTGGDYGYTF.

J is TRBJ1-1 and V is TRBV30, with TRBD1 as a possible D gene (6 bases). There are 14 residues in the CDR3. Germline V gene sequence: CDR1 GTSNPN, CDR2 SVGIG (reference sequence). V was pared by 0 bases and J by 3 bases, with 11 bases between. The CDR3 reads CAWSVTQGDTEAFF. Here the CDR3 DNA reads TGTGCCTGGAGTGTCACACAGGGCGACACTGAAGCTTTCTTT.

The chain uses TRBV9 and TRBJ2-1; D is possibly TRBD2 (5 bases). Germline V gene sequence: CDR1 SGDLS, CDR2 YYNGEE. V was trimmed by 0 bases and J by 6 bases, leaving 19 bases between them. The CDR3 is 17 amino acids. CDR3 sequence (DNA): TGTGCCAGCAGCGTAGGAATATGGCTAGCCGACGTCAATGAGCAGTTCTTC. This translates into CASSVGIWLADVNEQFF.

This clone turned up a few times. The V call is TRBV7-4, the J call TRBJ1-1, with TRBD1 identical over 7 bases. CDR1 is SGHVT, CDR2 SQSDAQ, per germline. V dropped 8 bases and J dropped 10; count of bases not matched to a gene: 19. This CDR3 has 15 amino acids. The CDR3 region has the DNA TGTGCCAGCGGCTGGATGTCGACAGGGAGGAAGAGAGCTTTCTTT. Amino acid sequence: CASGWMSTGRKRAFF. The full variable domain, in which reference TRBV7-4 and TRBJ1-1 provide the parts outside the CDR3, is GAGVSQSPRYKVAKRGRDVALRCDSISGHVTLYWYRQTLGQGSEVLTYSQSDAQRDKSGRPSGRFSAERPERSVSTLKIQRTEQGDSAVYLCASGWMSTGRKRAFFGQGTRLTVV.

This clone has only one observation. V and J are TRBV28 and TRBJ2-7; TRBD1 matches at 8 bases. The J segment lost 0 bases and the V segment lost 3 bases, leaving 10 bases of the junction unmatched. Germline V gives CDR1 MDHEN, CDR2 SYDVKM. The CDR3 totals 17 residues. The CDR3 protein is CASSFTLRTGSSYEQYF. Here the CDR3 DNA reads TGTGCCAGCAGTTTTACTCTTCGGACAGGGAGCTCCTACGAGCAGTACTTC.

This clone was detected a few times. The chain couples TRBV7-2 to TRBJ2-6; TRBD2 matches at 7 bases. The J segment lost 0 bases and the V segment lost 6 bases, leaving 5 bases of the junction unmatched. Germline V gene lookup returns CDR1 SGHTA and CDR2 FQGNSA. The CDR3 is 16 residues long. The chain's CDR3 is CASRTSASSGANVLTF. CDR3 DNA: TGTGCCAGCAGAACTAGCGCTAGCTCTGGGGCCAACGTCCTGACTTTC.

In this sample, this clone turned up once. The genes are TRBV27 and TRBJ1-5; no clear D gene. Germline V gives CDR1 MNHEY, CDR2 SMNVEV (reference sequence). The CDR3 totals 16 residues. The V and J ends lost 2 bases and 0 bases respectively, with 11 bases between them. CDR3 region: CASSLSGSNSNQPQHF. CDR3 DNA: TGTGCCAGCAGTTTAAGCGGCTCTAATAGCAATCAGCCCCAGCATTTT.

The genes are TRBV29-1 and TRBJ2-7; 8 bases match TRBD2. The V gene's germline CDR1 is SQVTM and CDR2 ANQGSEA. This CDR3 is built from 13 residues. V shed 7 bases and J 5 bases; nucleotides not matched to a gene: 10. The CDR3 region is CSGRGAGADEQYF. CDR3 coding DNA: TGCAGCGGCAGAGGAGCGGGAGCCGACGAGCAGTACTTC.

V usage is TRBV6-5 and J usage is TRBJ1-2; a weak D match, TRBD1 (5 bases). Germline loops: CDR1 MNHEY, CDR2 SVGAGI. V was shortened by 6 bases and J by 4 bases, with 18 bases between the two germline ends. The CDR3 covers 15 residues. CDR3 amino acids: CASSPLDILAYGYTF. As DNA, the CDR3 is TGTGCCAGCAGCCCACTGGACATTTTGGCCTATGGCTACACCTTC.

The CDR3, as DNA: TGCGCCAGCAGCCAAGATGAGGAACGGATTAATGAAAAACTGTTTTTT. It codes for CASSQDEERINEKLFF. The rearrangement joins TRBV4-3 to TRBJ1-4; D remains ambiguous. This CDR3 contains 16 residues. Germline CDR1 reads LGHNA; CDR2 reads YSLEER. V was cut by 0 bases and J by 4 bases, with 12 bases left in between.

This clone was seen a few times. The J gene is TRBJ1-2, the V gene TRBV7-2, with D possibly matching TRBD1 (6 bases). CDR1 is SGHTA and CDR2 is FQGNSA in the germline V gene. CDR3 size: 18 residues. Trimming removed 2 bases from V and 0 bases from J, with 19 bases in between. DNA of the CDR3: TGTGCCAGCAGCTTAAGGTGGGGCGCAGAGGGGGCTAACTATGGCTACACCTTC. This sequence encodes CASSLRWGAEGANYGYTF.

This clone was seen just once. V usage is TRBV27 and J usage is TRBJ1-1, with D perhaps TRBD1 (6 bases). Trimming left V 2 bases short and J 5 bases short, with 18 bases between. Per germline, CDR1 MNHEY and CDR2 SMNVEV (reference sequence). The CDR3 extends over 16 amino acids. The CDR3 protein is CASSLTKGGGWTEAFF. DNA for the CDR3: TGTGCCAGCAGTTTAACTAAGGGGGGGGGATGGACTGAAGCTTTCTTT.

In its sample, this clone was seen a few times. The CDR3 protein is CASTLQGNPGLGEQYF. The CDR3 DNA is TGTGCCAGCACCCTACAGGGGAACCCAGGCTTGGGCGAGCAGTACTTC. The chain links TRBV28 to TRBJ2-7, with 7 positions matching TRBD1. The CDR3 runs 16 residues. Unmatched junction bases numbered 18, after V lost 7 bases and J lost 6 bases. Germline V CDR1 and CDR2: MDHEN, SYDVKM.

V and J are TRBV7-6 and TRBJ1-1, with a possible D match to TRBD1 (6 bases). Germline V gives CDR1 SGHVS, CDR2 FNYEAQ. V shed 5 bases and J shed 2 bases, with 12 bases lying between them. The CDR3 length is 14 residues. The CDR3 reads CASSTTQGNTEAFF. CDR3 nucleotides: TGTGCCAGCAGCACCACACAGGGTAACACTGAAGCTTTCTTT.

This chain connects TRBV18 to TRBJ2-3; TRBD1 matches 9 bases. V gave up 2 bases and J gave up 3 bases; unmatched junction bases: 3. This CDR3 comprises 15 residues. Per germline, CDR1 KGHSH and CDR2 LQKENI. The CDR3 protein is CASSPSGQGTDTQYF. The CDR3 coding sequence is TGTGCCAGCTCACCATCGGGACAGGGAACAGATACGCAGTATTTT.

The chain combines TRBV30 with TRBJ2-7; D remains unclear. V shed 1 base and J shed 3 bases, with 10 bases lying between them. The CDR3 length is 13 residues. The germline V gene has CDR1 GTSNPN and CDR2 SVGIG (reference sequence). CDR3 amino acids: CAWSDQFDYEQYF. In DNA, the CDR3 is TGTGCCTGGAGTGATCAGTTTGACTACGAGCAGTACTTC.

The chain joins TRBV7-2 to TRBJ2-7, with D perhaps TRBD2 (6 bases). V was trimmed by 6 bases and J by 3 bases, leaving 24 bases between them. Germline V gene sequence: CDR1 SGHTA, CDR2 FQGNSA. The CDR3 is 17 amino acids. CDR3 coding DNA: TGTGCCAGCAGGATATCCGGGTCGGGGGAATATTTCTACGAGCAGTACTTC. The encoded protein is CASRISGSGEYFYEQYF.

Here the CDR3 reads CASSLNGGDSLPEQYF. The CDR3 coding sequence is TGTGCCAGCAGCTTAAATGGAGGGGACAGCCTTCCCGAGCAGTACTTC. The V gene is TRBV7-3, the J gene TRBJ2-7; a weak D match, TRBD1 (7 bases). V was clipped by 1 base and J by 6 bases, with 19 bases between them. The CDR3 runs 16 residues. Looked up from germline, CDR1 is SGHTA and CDR2 is FQGTGA.